Below, 8 T cell receptor beta chains from the same sample are listed, as sequenced in a study of shared clonotypes between healthy human individuals. The protocol was immunoSEQ multiplex PCR, while the TCRdb copy is restricted to in-frame clones and leaves out a portion. The table has roughly 520,000 clones, roughly 95% seen once. Sample: naive CD4+ T cells sorted from blood. Described subset: CD45RA+ positively selected. The receptors were sampled from a woman in her twenties or thirties in good health.

The J gene is TRBJ1-1, the V gene TRBV7-8, with TRBD1 as a possible D gene (5 bases). Germline CDR1 is SGHVS and CDR2 is FQNEAQ. The CDR3 contains 15 residues. V lost 6 bases and J lost 0, with 14 bases in between. CDR3 nucleotides: TGTGCCAGCAGAAATAGAGGGGTCCTGAACACTGAAGCTTTCTTT. This encodes CASRNRGVLNTEAFF.

The genes are TRBV25-1 and TRBJ2-7, with D possibly matching TRBD1 (6 bases). Trimming pared 8 bases from V and 2 bases from J, leaving 16 bases between. CDR3 size: 14 residues. Germline loops: CDR1 MGHDK, CDR2 SYGVNS. The chain's CDR3 is CASAPADRAYEQYF. As DNA, the CDR3 is TGTGCCAGCGCGCCGGCGGACAGAGCCTACGAGCAGTACTTC.

The V gene is TRBV28, the J gene TRBJ2-3; possibly TRBD2 for D (6 bases). CDR3 size: 15 residues. V was cut by 1 base and J by 4 bases, with 12 bases left in between. CDR1 is MDHEN and CDR2 is SYDVKM in the germline V gene. This chain's CDR3 is CASSLSGGGPDTQYF. Written as DNA, the CDR3 is TGTGCCAGCAGTTTATCGGGCGGAGGGCCAGATACGCAGTATTTT. The whole variable domain, filled in from reference TRBV28 and TRBJ2-3, reads DVKVTQSSRYLVKRTGEKVFLECVQDMDHENMFWYRQDPGLGLRLIYFSYDVKMKEKGDIPEGYSVSREKKERFSLILESASTNQTSMYLCASSLSGGGPDTQYFGPGTRLTVL.

This chain joins TRBV19 and TRBJ1-3, with D possibly matching TRBD1 (6 bases). The V end was cut by 4 bases, the J end by 4 bases, with 29 bases between. This CDR3 comprises 20 residues. Germline CDR1 is LNHDA and CDR2 is SQIVND (reference sequence). CDR3 sequence (DNA): TGTGCCAGTAGTACAGTAAACGGGAGCCCTTACAGGGTCCTCGGAAACACCATATATTTT. Residues: CASSTVNGSPYRVLGNTIYF.

This chain joins TRBV19 and TRBJ1-1; possibly TRBD1 for D (5 bases). Trimming removed 5 bases at V and 1 base at J, with 11 bases between. Germline CDR1 LNHDA, CDR2 SQIVND (reference sequence). The CDR3 sequence is 14 residues long. The CDR3 DNA reads as TGTGCCAGTAGTGAGCAGGGACGGAACACTGAAGCTTTCTTT. It codes for CASSEQGRNTEAFF.

The genes are TRBV30 and TRBJ1-1, with D uncertain. The CDR3 is made up of 12 amino acids. Trimming shortened V by 4 bases and J by 6 bases, and 12 bases separated the two germline ends. CDR1 and CDR2 from the germline V gene are GTSNPN and SVGIG (reference sequence). The DNA of the CDR3 is TGTGCCTGGACTGTTAGCGGGCCTGAAGCTTTCTTT. Amino acid sequence: CAWTVSGPEAFF.

The chain links TRBV13 to TRBJ2-3; D not resolved. The CDR3 is made up of 13 amino acids. CDR1 PRHDT and CDR2 FYEKMQ come from the germline V gene (reference sequence). The germline V and J ends were trimmed by 0 bases and 6 bases, with 7 bases remaining between them. CDR3 nucleotide sequence: TGTGCCAGCAGCTTAGGCGTGGACGATACGCAGTATTTT. This codes for CASSLGVDDTQYF.

The chain has TRBV25-1 and TRBJ2-2, with 8 bases aligning to TRBD1. The J segment lost 0 bases and the V segment lost 3 bases, leaving 3 bases of the junction unmatched. Germline CDR1 MGHDK, CDR2 SYGVNS. The CDR3 length is 16 residues. CDR3: CASSDWGQANTGELFF. CDR3 coding DNA: TGTGCCAGCAGTGACTGGGGACAGGCGAACACCGGGGAGCTGTTTTTT.